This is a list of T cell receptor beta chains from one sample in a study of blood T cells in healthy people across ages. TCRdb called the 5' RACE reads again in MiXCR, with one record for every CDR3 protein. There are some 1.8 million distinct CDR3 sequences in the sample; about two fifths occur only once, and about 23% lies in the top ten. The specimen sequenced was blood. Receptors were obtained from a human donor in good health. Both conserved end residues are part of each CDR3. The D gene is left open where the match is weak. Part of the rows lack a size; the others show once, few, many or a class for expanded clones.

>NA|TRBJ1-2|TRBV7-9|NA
TGTGCCAGCAGCTTAGGGTTGGGCGCGCGCTACACCTTC
CASSLGLGARYTF
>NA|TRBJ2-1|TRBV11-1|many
TGTGCCAGCAGCGACGCCGGGCTCCACAATGAGCAGTTCTTC
CASSDAGLHNEQFF
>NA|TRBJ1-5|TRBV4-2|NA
TGTGCCAGCAGCCAAGGGGGTGGAGGGGCTAGTAATCAGCCCCAGCATTTT
CASSQGGGGASNQPQHF
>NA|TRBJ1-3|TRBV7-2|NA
TGTGCCAGCAGCTTAGGAGGCCGGGGCACCATATATTTT
CASSLGGRGTIYF
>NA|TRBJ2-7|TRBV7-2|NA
TGTGCCAGCAGTCAGGCCGCACAGGGAATATACTACGAGCAGTACTTC
CASSQAAQGIYYEQYF
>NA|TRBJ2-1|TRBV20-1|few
TGCAGTGCTATTTTAGGGGGGCAGTACAATGAGCAGTTCTTC
CSAILGGQYNEQFF
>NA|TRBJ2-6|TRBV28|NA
TGTGCCAGCAGTTTAAGATGGTACTCTGGGGCCAACGTCCTGACTTTC
CASSLRWYSGANVLTF
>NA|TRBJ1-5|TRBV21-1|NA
TGTGCCAGCAGCTTTTTCCGAGGGGGCGTTAGGAGGGGTCAGCCCCAGCATTTT
CASSFFRGGVRRGQPQHF
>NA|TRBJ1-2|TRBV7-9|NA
TGTGCCAGCAGCCTGGGCCCAGGGATAACTATCTATGGCCACACCTTC
CASSLGPGITIYGHTF
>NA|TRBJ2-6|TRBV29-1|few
TGCAGCGTTGTGACGCGGGGTACAGCTGGGGCCAACGTCCTGACTTTC
CSVVTRGTAGANVLTF
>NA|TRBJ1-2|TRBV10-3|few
TGTGCCATCAGTTGGACAGATACTAACTATGGCTACACCTTC
CAISWTDTNYGYTF
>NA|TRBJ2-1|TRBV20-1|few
TGCAGTGCTAGAGATGGGGGCCATGAGCAGTTCTTC
CSARDGGHEQFF
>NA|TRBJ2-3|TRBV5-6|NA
TGTGCCAGCAGCGCCCTTGGACCCACTATCATAACAGATACGCAGTATTTT
CASSALGPTIITDTQYF
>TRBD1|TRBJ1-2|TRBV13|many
TGTGCCAGCAGCACCCAGACAGGGGGATTTGGGGGCTACACCTTC
CASSTQTGGFGGYTF
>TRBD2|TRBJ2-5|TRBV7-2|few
TGTGCCAGCAGCTTCGGACTAGCGGGGGGCCATGGGGAGACCCAGTACTTC
CASSFGLAGGHGETQYF
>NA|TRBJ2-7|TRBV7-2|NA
TGTGCCAGCAGTTCTAACCCCCAGGGAAGCTACGGGCAGTACTTC
CASSSNPQGSYGQYF
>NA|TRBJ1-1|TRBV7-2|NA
TGTGCCAGCAGCTTAGTCTCGGCGGACACTGAAGCTTTCTTT
CASSLVSADTEAFF
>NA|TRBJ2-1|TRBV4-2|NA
TGTGCCAGCGCGTATGCTAGCAGCTCCTACAATGAGCAGTTCTTC
CASAYASSSYNEQFF
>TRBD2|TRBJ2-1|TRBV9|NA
TGTGCCAGCAGCCCGGGACTAGCGGCAGGGAATGAGCAGTTCTTC
CASSPGLAAGNEQFF
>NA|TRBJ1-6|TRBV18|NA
TGTGCCAGCTCACGCAGGGACGGATCACCCCTCCACTTT
CASSRRDGSPLHF
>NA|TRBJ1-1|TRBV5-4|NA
TGTGCCAGCTCGGGTGGGTTCGGGGGCACTGAAGCTTTCTTT
CASSGGFGGTEAFF
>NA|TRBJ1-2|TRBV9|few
TGTGCCAGCAGCGTAGCGGACGGAACAAACTATGGCTACACCTTC
CASSVADGTNYGYTF
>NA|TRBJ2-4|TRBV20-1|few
TGCAGTGCGGCGTCGGCAGCCAAAAACATTCAGTACTTC
CSAASAAKNIQYF
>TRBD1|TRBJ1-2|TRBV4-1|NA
TGCGCCTGCAGCCCTCAGGGGGCGCGCGGCTATGGCTACACCTTC
CACSPQGARGYGYTF
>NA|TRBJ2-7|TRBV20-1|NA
TGCAGTGCTAGGACAGTGAAGTCAGAATACGAGCAGTACTTC
CSARTVKSEYEQYF
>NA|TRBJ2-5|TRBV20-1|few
TGCAGTGCTACTTACAGGGTGGAAGCGGAGACCCAGTACTTC
CSATYRVEAETQYF